Listed below are T cell receptor beta chains from one sample, sequenced in a study of blood T cells in healthy people across ages. TCRdb redid the calling of the 5' RACE reads with MiXCR, one entry per CDR3 protein. This sample has 1.5 million to 2 million distinct CDR3 sequences, with approximately 28% found just once. What was sequenced was blood. The source of these receptors is a woman aged 25-40 years in good health. The CDR3 runs from the conserved cysteine through the conserved F or W. A D gene is named only where the DNA matches it firmly. Clone sizes are given selectively: once, few, many, or a class where the clone is expanded.

clone size,J gene,V gene,D gene,CDR3 protein,CDR3 DNA
few,TRBJ1-2,TRBV19,.,CASTDGNYGYTF,TGTGCCAGCACAGACGGGAACTATGGCTACACCTTC
few,TRBJ2-7,TRBV27,.,CASSSSGRGVYF,TGTGCCAGCAGTAGTAGCGGCAGGGGTGTGTACTTC
.,TRBJ2-3,TRBV14,TRBD1,CASSQGRTGHGADTQYF,TGTGCCAGCAGCCAAGGACGGACAGGGCATGGCGCAGATACGCAGTATTTT
.,TRBJ1-5,TRBV20-1,.,CSASPGGNQPQHF,TGCAGTGCTAGTCCCGGGGGCAATCAGCCCCAGCATTTT
many,TRBJ2-1,TRBV27,TRBD1,CASSLSARGEQFF,TGTGCCAGCAGTTTATCGGCCAGGGGGGAGCAGTTCTTC
few,TRBJ2-3,TRBV25-1,TRBD2,CASSEWTSGTSTDTQYF,TGTGCCAGCAGTGAATGGACTAGCGGGACGAGCACAGATACGCAGTATTTT
once,TRBJ1-5,TRBV15,.,CATNREYKQPQHF,TGTGCCACCAACAGAGAGTATAAACAGCCCCAGCATTTT
few,TRBJ2-1,TRBV2,TRBD2,CASSVAGATPHEQFF,TGTGCCAGCAGTGTAGCGGGGGCCACCCCTCATGAGCAGTTCTTC
.,TRBJ1-4,TRBV25-1,.,CASRGGPSEKLFF,TGTGCCAGCAGGGGGGGACCATCGGAAAAACTGTTTTTT
.,TRBJ2-3,TRBV7-2,.,CAGARDNTDTQYF,TGTGCGGGGGCGCGCGACAACACAGATACGCAGTATTTT
many,TRBJ2-7,TRBV28,.,CASSLEWASSDAYEQYF,TGTGCCAGCAGTTTAGAGTGGGCTAGTTCTGACGCCTACGAGCAGTACTTC
.,TRBJ2-1,TRBV19,.,CASSSVLEQFF,TGTGCCAGTAGTAGTGTCCTTGAGCAGTTCTTC
.,TRBJ1-1,TRBV7-9,.,CASSREIRGGTEAFF,TGTGCCAGCAGCCGAGAAATCCGGGGAGGCACTGAAGCTTTCTTT
few,TRBJ1-5,TRBV4-1,.,CASSQVYGGQLNQPQHF,TGCGCCAGCAGCCAAGTCTATGGCGGACAGCTCAATCAGCCCCAGCATTTT
few,TRBJ2-6,TRBV7-9,.,CVSSLGTGSGSGANVLTF,TGTGTCAGCAGCTTAGGGACGGGGTCCGGTTCCGGGGCCAACGTCCTGACTTTC
.,TRBJ1-2,TRBV20-1,TRBD1,CSARVEDRGVGYGYTF,TGCAGTGCTAGAGTAGAGGACAGGGGTGTGGGCTATGGCTACACCTTC
.,TRBJ1-4,TRBV24-1,.,CATQRAPNEKLFF,TGTGCCACCCAACGGGCACCTAATGAAAAACTGTTTTTT
few,TRBJ2-1,TRBV6-2/TRBV6-3,TRBD2,CATQREFNNEQFF,TGTGCCACCCAGCGGGAGTTCAACAATGAGCAGTTCTTC
.,TRBJ2-7,TRBV14,.,CASSLTADFSYEQYF,TGTGCCAGCAGCCTTACCGCGGACTTCTCCTACGAGCAGTACTTC
.,TRBJ1-5,TRBV5-1,TRBD1,CASSQGQGQPRHF,TGCGCCAGCAGCCAAGGACAGGGGCAGCCCCGGCATTTT
few,TRBJ1-1,TRBV20-1,.,CSASGLNTEAFF,TGCAGTGCAAGTGGATTGAACACTGAAGCTTTCTTT
few,TRBJ2-1,TRBV6-1,TRBD2,CASSELSGSSYNEQFF,TGTGCCAGCAGTGAATTAAGCGGGAGCTCCTACAATGAGCAGTTCTTC